This entry lists 7 T cell receptor beta chains sequenced from one sample in a study of T cells in Graves' hyperthyroidism and ophthalmopathy. RNA transcripts gave rise to amplified TCR beta CDR3 regions. Researchers ran a first-round RT-PCR on the TCR CDR3 using the HTBI primer set. TCRdb processed the multiplex PCR reads anew with MiXCR; each CDR3 protein has one entry. In the table there are about 400,000 distinct CDR3 sequences, approximately 14% of which are singletons. The specimen sequenced was blood. These receptor sequences come from a woman under 30 with Graves' hyperthyroidism.

This rearrangement joins TRBV27 to TRBJ2-7, with 8 positions matching TRBD2. The trim removed 5 bases at V and 0 bases at J, leaving 9 bases unmatched. The CDR3 spans 16 residues. CDR1 and CDR2 (germline): MNHEY, SMNVEV (reference sequence). The CDR3: CASSPIAGRPSYEQYF. In DNA, the CDR3 is TGTGCCAGCAGTCCAATAGCGGGAAGACCCTCCTACGAGCAGTACTTC.

About this clonotype itself: A much larger clone differs by one base, so this may be a read error. The V gene is TRBV6-2 or TRBV6-3, the J gene TRBJ2-5, with D maybe TRBD2 (5 bases). The CDR3 is made up of 15 amino acids. Between the trimmed V and J ends, which lost 5 bases and 1 base, there was a span of 14 bases. Germline V lookup: CDR1 MNHEY, CDR2 SVGEGT. CDR3 protein: CASSTLGLAQETQYF. CDR3 in DNA: TGTGCCAGCAGTACTCTCGGACTGGCCCAAGAGACCCAGTACTTC.

The gene calls are TRBV4-2 and TRBJ2-7, with a possible D match to TRBD2 (6 bases). The CDR3 runs to 23 residues. Per the germline V gene, CDR1 is LGHNA and CDR2 is YNFKEQ. V gave up 1 base and J gave up 5 bases, with 39 bases separating them. DNA for the CDR3: TGTGCCAGCAGCCAAGCTCGTTTCGGACCGGGACTCCCTCGGGGCCTAGGGCGGAACGAGCAGTACTTC. It codes for CASSQARFGPGLPRGLGRNEQYF.

The table lists this clonotype with many counts. The rearrangement joins TRBV6-2 or TRBV6-3 to TRBJ1-1; 10 bases are a match to TRBD1. This CDR3 has 14 amino acids. Germline lookup yields CDR1 MNHEY and CDR2 SVGEGT. The V gene end was trimmed by 7 bases and the J gene end by 1 base; junction bases not matched to a gene: 3. This CDR3 is CASIRDRGNTEAFF. CDR3 sequence (DNA): TGTGCCAGCATCCGGGACAGGGGGAACACTGAAGCTTTCTTT.

This clonotype has a count of ten or more. The gene calls are TRBV2 and TRBJ2-7; D remains ambiguous. Deletions cut 2 bases from V and 2 bases from J, with 13 bases between. The length of the CDR3 is 15 residues. Per the germline V gene, CDR1 is SNHLY and CDR2 is FYNNEI. CDR3 in amino acids: CASSEQGAVTYEQYF. The DNA of the CDR3 is TGTGCCAGCAGTGAACAAGGCGCTGTTACCTACGAGCAGTACTTC.

The sample holds many counts of this clonotype. The chain employs TRBV15 and TRBJ1-2; D is unclear. The V end was cut by 1 base, the J end by 3 bases, with 12 bases between. This CDR3 is built from 15 residues. Germline lookup yields CDR1 LNHNV and CDR2 YYDKDF (reference sequence). The CDR3 coding sequence is TGTGCCACCAGCAGAGCCAGGACCCATTACTATGGCTACACCTTC. Residues: CATSRARTHYYGYTF.

This clonotype has a single count. This may stem from a read error, because a much larger clone lies one nucleotide away. This chain links TRBV7-8 with TRBJ2-7; D could derive from TRBD1 or TRBD2 (5 bases each). Germline V CDR1 and CDR2: SGHVS, FQNEAQ. CDR3 size: 15 residues. The CDR3 sequence: CASSLPSWGSYGQYF. CDR3 bases: TGTGCCAGCAGCTTACCTAGCTGGGGGTCCTACGGGCAGTACTTC.